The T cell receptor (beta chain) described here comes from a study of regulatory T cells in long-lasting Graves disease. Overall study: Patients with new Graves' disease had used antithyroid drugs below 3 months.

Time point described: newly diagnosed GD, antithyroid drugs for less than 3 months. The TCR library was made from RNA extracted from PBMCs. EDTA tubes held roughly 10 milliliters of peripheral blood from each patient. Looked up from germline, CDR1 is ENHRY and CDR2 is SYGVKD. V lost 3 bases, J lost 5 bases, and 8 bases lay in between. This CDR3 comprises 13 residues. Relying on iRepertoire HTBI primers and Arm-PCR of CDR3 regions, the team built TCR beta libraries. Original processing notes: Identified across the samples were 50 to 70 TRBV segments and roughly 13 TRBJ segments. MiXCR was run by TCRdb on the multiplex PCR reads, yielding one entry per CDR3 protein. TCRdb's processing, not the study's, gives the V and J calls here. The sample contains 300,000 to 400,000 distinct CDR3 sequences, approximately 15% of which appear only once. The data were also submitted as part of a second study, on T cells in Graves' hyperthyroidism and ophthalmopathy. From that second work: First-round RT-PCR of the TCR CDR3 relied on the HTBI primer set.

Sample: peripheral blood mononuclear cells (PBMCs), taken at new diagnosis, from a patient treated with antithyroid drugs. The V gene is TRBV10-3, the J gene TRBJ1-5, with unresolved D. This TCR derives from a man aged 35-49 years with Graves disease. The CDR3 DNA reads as TGTGCCATCAGTGACAGCCTTCATCAGCCCCAGCATTTT. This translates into CAISDSLHQPQHF.